Listed below are T cell receptor beta chains from one sample, sequenced in a study of shared clonotypes between healthy human individuals. Clones were sequenced by immunoSEQ multiplex PCR, and TCRdb holds only the in-frame ones, with some missing. This table has 450,000 to 600,000 clones, 79% appearing once. The sequencing input was PBMCs. These receptors were collected from a woman aged 35 to 49 in good health. Some clones in this sample may be carry-over from other donors' samples. The CDR3 runs from the conserved cysteine through the conserved F or W. A D gene is named only where the DNA matches it firmly. Where a row states a size, it is once, few, many or the class of an expanded clone; other rows omit it.

v_gene	abundance	j_gene	d_gene	CDR3nt	CDR3aa
TRBV6-8	-	TRBJ2-5	-	TGTGCCAGCAGTCCCGACAGGAAAGAGACCCAGTACTTC	CASSPDRKETQYF
TRBV19	-	TRBJ2-7	-	TGTGCCAGTAGTATCCCCCCCGGTCCCGGGGGATCCTACGAGCAGTACTTC	CASSIPPGPGGSYEQYF
TRBV6-6	-	TRBJ2-7	TRBD2	TGTGCCAGCAGCCGGACTCTAGCGGACTCCTACGAGCAGTACTTC	CASSRTLADSYEQYF
TRBV5-1	-	TRBJ1-2	-	TGCGCCAGCAGCGACTCCCTGGAAGCATATGGCTACACCTTC	CASSDSLEAYGYTF
TRBV19	-	TRBJ2-3	-	TGTGCCAGTAGCCGAGACGAAGGTCTGACAGATACGCAGTATTTT	CASSRDEGLTDTQYF
TRBV5-1	once	TRBJ1-1	-	TGCGCCAGCAGCCGGGAGATGAACACTGAAGCTTTCTTT	CASSREMNTEAFF
TRBV7-9	-	TRBJ1-5	-	TGTGCCAGCAGCTTTGAGGGCCAACAGCCCCAGCATTTT	CASSFEGQQPQHF
TRBV5-1	-	TRBJ2-1	-	TGCGCCAGCAGCAACTCTAGGAGCTCCTACAATGAGCAGCTCTTC	CASSNSRSSYNEQLF
TRBV5-6	-	TRBJ1-2	TRBD1	TGTGCCAGCAGCTTGAATACAGGGGACAGGGGCTATGGCTACACCTTC	CASSLNTGDRGYGYTF
TRBV19	few	TRBJ1-5	-	TGTGCCAGTAGTATGGGGCAGGCCTTCAATCAGCCCCAGCATTTT	CASSMGQAFNQPQHF
TRBV15	-	TRBJ2-7	TRBD2	TGTGCCACCAGGACTAGCGGGGACTACGAGCAGTACTTC	CATRTSGDYEQYF
TRBV5-4	-	TRBJ2-7	TRBD2	TGTGCCAGCAGCTTGGAATTGTGGGCTAGCGGGAGGAGCGAGCAGTACTTC	CASSLELWASGRSEQYF
TRBV7-9	-	TRBJ1-1	-	TGTGCCAGCAGCTCGCAGTACCGAGCCCATACGAACACTGAAGCTTTCTTT	CASSSQYRAHTNTEAFF
TRBV7-2	-	TRBJ2-3	TRBD2	TGTGCCAGCAGCTTAAGGGGACTAGCGGAAATCACAGATACGCAGTATTTT	CASSLRGLAEITDTQYF
TRBV11-1	once	TRBJ2-2	-	TGTGCCAGCAGACGATTCAGCGAACAAACCGGGGAGCTGTTTTTT	CASRRFSEQTGELFF
TRBV7-9	few	TRBJ2-1	TRBD2	TGTGCCAGCAGCTTGTTAGCGGGAGACGTTGAGCAGTTCTTC	CASSLLAGDVEQFF
TRBV30	-	TRBJ2-2	TRBD1	TGTGCCTTAACCGACAGGGGGGACACCGGGGAGCTGTTTTTT	CALTDRGDTGELFF
TRBV9	few	TRBJ2-2	-	TGTGCCAGCAGCGTCGCCTGGGGCAAGGTCGGGGAGCTGTTTTTT	CASSVAWGKVGELFF
TRBV15	once	TRBJ2-3	-	TGTGCCACCAGCAGAGACAGGGGAAGCACAGATACGCAGTATTTT	CATSRDRGSTDTQYF
TRBV19	-	TRBJ1-5	TRBD1	TGTGCCAGTAGTATTGTCCCCACAGGGGGTCGGGAGCCCCAGCATTTT	CASSIVPTGGREPQHF
TRBV18	few	TRBJ1-5	TRBD1	TGTGCCAGCTCACCAGGACAGGGCGGGAGGGATCAGCCCCAGCATTTT	CASSPGQGGRDQPQHF
TRBV7-3	-	TRBJ2-3	TRBD2	TGTGCCAGCAGCTTAGTGTCTAGCGGGACCACAGATACGCAGTATTTT	CASSLVSSGTTDTQYF
TRBV28	-	TRBJ2-7	-	TGTGCCAGCAGTTTAATACGCGAGCAGTACTTC	CASSLIREQYF
TRBV29-1	-	TRBJ2-6	-	TGCAGCGTTGGGACATTACGCATTTCTGGGGCCAACGTCCTGACTTTC	CSVGTLRISGANVLTF
TRBV10-3	few	TRBJ2-7	-	TGTGCCATCAGTGAGAGGCAGGCATACGAGCAGTACTTC	CAISERQAYEQYF
TRBV6-1	-	TRBJ2-7	-	TGTGCCAGCAAAGGGACGGTAAGCTCCTACGAGCAGTACTTC	CASKGTVSSYEQYF
TRBV28	-	TRBJ2-7	TRBD2	TGTGCCAGCAGTTTGATAAGTAGCGGGACCTACGAGCAGTACTTC	CASSLISSGTYEQYF
TRBV13	few	TRBJ2-1	TRBD2	TGTGCCAGCAGCTTACAGTCTAGCGGATCAGTTGGCTCCTACAATGAGCAGTTCTTC	CASSLQSSGSVGSYNEQFF
TRBV27	few	TRBJ1-4	TRBD1	TGTGCCAGCAGTTTCGGGACAGGGGAAAAACTGTTTTTT	CASSFGTGEKLFF
TRBV19	-	TRBJ2-1	TRBD2	TGTGCCAGTAGTACACTAGCGGGAGAAGGCAATGAGCAGTTCTTC	CASSTLAGEGNEQFF
TRBV25-1	once	TRBJ2-1	-	TGTGCCAGCAGTGAATCCCTGGGGCAGTTCTTC	CASSESLGQFF
TRBV6-6	-	TRBJ2-3	-	TGTGCCAGCAGTTTGCTTATCCCTAGCACAGATACGCAGTATTTT	CASSLLIPSTDTQYF